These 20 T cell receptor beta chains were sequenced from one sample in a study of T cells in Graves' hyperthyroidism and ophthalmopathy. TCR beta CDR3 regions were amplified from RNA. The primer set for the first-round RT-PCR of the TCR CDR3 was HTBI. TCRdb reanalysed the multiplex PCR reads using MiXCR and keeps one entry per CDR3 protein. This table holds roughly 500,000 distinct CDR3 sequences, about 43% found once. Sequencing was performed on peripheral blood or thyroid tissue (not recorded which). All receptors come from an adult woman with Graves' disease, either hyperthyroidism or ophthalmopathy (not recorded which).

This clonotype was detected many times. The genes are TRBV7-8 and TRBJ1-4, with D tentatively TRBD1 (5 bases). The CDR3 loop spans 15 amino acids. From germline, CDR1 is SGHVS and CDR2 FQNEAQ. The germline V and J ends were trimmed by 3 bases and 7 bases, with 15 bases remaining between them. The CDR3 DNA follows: TGTGCCAGCAGCTTCAGGGCGCGGGGACGTGAAAAACTGTTTTTT. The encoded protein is CASSFRARGREKLFF. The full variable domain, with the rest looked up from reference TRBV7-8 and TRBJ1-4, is GAGVSQSPRYKVAKRGQDVALRCDPISGHVSLFWYQQALGQGPEFLTYFQNEAQLDKSGLPSDRFFAERPEGSVSTLKIQRTQQEDSAVYLCASSFRARGREKLFFGSGTQLSVL.

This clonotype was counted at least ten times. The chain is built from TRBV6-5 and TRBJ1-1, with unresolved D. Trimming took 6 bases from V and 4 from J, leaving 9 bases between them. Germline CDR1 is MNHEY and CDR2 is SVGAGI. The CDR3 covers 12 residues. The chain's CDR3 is CASRPDTTEAFF. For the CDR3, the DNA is TGTGCCAGCAGACCAGACACCACTGAAGCTTTCTTT.

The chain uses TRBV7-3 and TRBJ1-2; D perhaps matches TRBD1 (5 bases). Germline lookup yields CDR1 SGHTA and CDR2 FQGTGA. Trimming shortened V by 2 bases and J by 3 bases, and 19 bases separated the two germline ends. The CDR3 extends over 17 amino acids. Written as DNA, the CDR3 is TGTGCCAGCAGCTTATGGGGGGGAGTCACCGGGGACTATGGCTACACCTTC. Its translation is CASSLWGGVTGDYGYTF. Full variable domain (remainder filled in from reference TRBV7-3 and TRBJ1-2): GAGVSQTPSNKVTEKGKYVELRCDPISGHTALYWYRQSLGQGPEFLIYFQGTGAADDSGLPNDRFFAVRPEGSVSTLKIQRTERGDSAVYLCASSLWGGVTGDYGYTFGSGTRLTVV.

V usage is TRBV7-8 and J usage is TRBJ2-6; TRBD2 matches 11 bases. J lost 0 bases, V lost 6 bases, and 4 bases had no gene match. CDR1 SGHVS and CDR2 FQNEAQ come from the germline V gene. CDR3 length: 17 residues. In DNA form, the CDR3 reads TGTGCCAGCAGTCAGGGACTAGCGGCCTCTGGGGCCAACGTCCTGACTTTC. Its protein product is CASSQGLAASGANVLTF.

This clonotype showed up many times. The CDR3, as DNA: TGCAGTGCTAGGCCCTTGATGGGGCGATCGAGCACTGAAGCTTTCTTT. Residues: CSARPLMGRSSTEAFF. The gene calls are TRBV20-1 and TRBJ1-1, with D perhaps TRBD1 (5 bases). Germline lookup yields CDR1 DFQATT and CDR2 SNEGSKA (reference sequence). There are 16 residues in the CDR3. Trimming stripped 3 bases from V and 4 bases from J, with 21 bases between.

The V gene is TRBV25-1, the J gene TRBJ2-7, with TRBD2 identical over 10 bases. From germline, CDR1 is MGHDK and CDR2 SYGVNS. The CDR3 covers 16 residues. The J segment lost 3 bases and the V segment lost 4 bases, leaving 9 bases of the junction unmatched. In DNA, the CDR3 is TGTGCCAGCAGTGCTGGATGGACTAGCGGATTCTACGAGCAGTACTTC. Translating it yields CASSAGWTSGFYEQYF.

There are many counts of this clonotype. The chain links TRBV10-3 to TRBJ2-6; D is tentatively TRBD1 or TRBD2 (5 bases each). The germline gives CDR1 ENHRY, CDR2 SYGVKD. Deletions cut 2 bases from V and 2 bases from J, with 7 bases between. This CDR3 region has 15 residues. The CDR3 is CAISEEGTGANVLTF. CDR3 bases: TGTGCCATCAGTGAGGAGGGGACTGGGGCCAACGTCCTGACTTTC.

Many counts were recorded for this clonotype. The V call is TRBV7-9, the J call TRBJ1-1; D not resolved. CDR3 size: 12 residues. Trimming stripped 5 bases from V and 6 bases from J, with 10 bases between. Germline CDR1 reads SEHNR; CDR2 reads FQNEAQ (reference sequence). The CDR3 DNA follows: TGTGCCAGCAGCACGGTGGGCCCTGAAGCTTTCTTT. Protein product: CASSTVGPEAFF.

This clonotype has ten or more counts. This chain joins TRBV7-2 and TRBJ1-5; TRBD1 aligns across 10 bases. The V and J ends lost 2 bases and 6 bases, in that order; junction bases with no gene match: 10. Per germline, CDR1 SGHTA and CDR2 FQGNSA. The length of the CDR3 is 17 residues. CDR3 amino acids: CASSLFTGTGDSQPQHF. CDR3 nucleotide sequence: TGTGCCAGCAGCTTATTTACCGGGACAGGGGATAGTCAGCCCCAGCATTTT.

In DNA form, the CDR3 reads TGTGCCAGCAGTGAGCGCCCGACGGGCTCCTACGAGCAGTACTTC. As protein: CASSERPTGSYEQYF. The chain links TRBV7-9 to TRBJ2-7; no definite D call. This CDR3 has 15 residues. Trimming pared 6 bases from V and 0 bases from J, leaving 15 bases between. The germline V gene has CDR1 SEHNR and CDR2 FQNEAQ (reference sequence).

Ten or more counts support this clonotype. The CDR3 loop is CASRIGRKGNQPQHF. The CDR3 coding sequence is TGTGCCAGCAGGATAGGACGGAAAGGCAATCAGCCCCAGCATTTT. The chain uses TRBV7-9 and TRBJ1-5, with no clear D. V shed 6 bases and J shed 2 bases, with 14 bases lying between them. The CDR3 is 15 residues long. CDR1 and CDR2 from the germline V gene are SEHNR and FQNEAQ (reference sequence).

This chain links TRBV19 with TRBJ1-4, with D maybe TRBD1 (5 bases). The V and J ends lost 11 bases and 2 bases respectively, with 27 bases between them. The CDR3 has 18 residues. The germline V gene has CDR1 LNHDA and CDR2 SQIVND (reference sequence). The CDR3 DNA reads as TGTGCCGCCCGCCCAAGAACAGGCCACCCTACTACTAATGAAAAACTGTTTTTT. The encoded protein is CAARPRTGHPTTNEKLFF.

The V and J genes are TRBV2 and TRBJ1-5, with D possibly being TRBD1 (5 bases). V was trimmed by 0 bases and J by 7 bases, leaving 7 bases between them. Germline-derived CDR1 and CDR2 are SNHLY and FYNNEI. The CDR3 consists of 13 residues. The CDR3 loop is CASSEARGQPQHF. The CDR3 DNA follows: TGTGCCAGCAGTGAAGCGCGGGGGCAGCCCCAGCATTTT.

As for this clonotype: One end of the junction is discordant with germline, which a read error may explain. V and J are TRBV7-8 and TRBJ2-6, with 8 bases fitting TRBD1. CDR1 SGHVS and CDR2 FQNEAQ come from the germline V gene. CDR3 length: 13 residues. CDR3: CASSRIQGVSEAF. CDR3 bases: TGTGCCAGCAGCCGCATACAGGGGGTGTCTGAAGCTTTC.

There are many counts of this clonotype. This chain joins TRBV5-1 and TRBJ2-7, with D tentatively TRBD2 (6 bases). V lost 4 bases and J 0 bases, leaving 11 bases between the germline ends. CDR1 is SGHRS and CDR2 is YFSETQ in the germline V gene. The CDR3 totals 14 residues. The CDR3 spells CASSPGDSSYEQYF. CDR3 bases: TGCGCCAGCAGCCCGGGGGACTCCTCCTACGAGCAGTACTTC.

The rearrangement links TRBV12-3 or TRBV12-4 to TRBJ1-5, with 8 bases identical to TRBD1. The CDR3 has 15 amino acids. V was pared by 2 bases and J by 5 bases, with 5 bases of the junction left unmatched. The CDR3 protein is CASSLRPGGDQPQHF. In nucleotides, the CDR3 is TGTGCCAGCAGTTTAAGGCCAGGGGGCGATCAGCCCCAGCATTTT.

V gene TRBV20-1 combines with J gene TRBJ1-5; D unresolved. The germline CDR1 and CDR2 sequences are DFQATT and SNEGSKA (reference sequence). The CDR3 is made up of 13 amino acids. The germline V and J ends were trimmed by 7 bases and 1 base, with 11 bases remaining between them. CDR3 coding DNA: TGCAGTGAGGCGAAAGGGAGCAATCAGCCCCAGCATTTT. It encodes CSEAKGSNQPQHF.

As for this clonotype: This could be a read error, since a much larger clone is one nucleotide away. The CDR3 coding sequence is TGCGCCAGCAGCCTAGATTGGCAAAATAATCAGCCCCAGCATTTT. Translating gives CASSLDWQNNQPQHF. V and J are TRBV4-1 and TRBJ1-5; D gene unclear. The CDR3 has 15 residues. Per the germline V gene, CDR1 is MGHRA and CDR2 is YSYEKL. Trimming pared 4 bases from V and 4 bases from J, leaving 14 bases between.

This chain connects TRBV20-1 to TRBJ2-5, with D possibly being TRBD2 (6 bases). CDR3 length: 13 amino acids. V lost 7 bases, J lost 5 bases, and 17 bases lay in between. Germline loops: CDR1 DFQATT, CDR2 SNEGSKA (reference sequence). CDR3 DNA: TGCAGTGTCCACGGGAGCGTCGGTGAGACCCAGTACTTC. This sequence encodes CSVHGSVGETQYF.

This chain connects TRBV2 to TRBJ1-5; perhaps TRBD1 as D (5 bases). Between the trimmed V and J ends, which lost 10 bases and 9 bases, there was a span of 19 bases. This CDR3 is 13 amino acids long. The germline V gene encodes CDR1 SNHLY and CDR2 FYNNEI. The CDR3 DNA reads TGTGCCATCAGCACAGACAGTGGAAGGCCCCAGCATTTT. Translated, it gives CAISTDSGRPQHF.